This is a list of T cell receptor beta chains from one sample in a study of T cell changes during pregnancy in multiple sclerosis. Only in-frame clones appear in the TCRdb table, and some are missing; sequencing was by immunoSEQ multiplex PCR. The sample records 35,000 or so clones, more than 75% being singletons. The sample consisted of CD4+ T cells from peripheral blood mononuclear cells, taken in the first trimester of pregnancy. These receptors were taken from a female donor with multiple sclerosis, enrolled in a pregnancy study. Both conserved end residues are part of each CDR3. D genes are given only for firm matches. Only some rows state a clone size, as once, few, many or a class for expanded clones.

j_call cdr3_length clone_size d_call v_call cdr3_nt cdr3_aa
TRBJ2-3 17 NA TRBD2 TRBV7-3 TGTGCCAGCAGCCCCTCCCGACTAGCGGGAGGAACAGATACGCAGTATTTT CASSPSRLAGGTDTQYF
TRBJ1-4 14 NA TRBD1 TRBV2 TGTGCCAGCAGCCGGACAGGGAGGAATGAAAAACTGTTTTTT CASSRTGRNEKLFF
TRBJ1-1 16 NA TRBD1 TRBV5-1 TGCGCCAGCAGCCCCCGCACAGGGGGAATGAACACTGAAGCTTTCTTT CASSPRTGGMNTEAFF
TRBJ1-1 15 NA NA TRBV2 TGTGCCAGCACCCAAAGTAGGCAGGGGAACACTGAAGCTTTCTTT CASTQSRQGNTEAFF
TRBJ1-1 17 NA NA TRBV21-1 TGTGCCAGCAGCAATCGGGACAGGGGAATAATGAACACTGAAGCTTTCTTT CASSNRDRGIMNTEAFF
TRBJ2-6 18 NA TRBD1 TRBV11-2 TGTGCCAGCAGTTTCACAGGGGCCTTCGCCTCTGGGGCCAACGTCCTGACTTTC CASSFTGAFASGANVLTF
TRBJ1-1 15 NA NA TRBV2 TGTGCCAGCAGTTTAATAGGGGGAATGAACACTGAAGCTTTCTTT CASSLIGGMNTEAFF
TRBJ1-1 15 few TRBD1 TRBV18 TGTGCCAGCTCAGAGGACAGGGGGCCGGACACTGAAGCTTTCTTT CASSEDRGPDTEAFF
TRBJ1-4 15 NA TRBD1 TRBV5-1 TGCGCCAGCAGCCGGGACAGGCCAACTAATGAAAAACTGTTTTTT CASSRDRPTNEKLFF
TRBJ2-3 18 NA TRBD2 TRBV5-6 TGTGCCAGCAGCCCTGGACTAGCGGGGGTATCTAGCACAGATACGCAGTATTTT CASSPGLAGVSSTDTQYF
TRBJ2-7 14 NA NA TRBV6-5 TGTGCCAGCAGTTACAATGGACAGATATACGAGCAGTACTTC CASSYNGQIYEQYF
TRBJ1-1 14 once TRBD1 TRBV6-5 TGTGCCAGCAGGGCCGGGACAGTCAACACTGAAGCTTTCTTT CASRAGTVNTEAFF
TRBJ2-2 15 NA TRBD2 TRBV28 TGTGCCAGCGCCGGGGGGCTAGCGGGGACCGGGGAGCTGTTTTTT CASAGGLAGTGELFF
TRBJ2-1 17 NA TRBD2 TRBV7-3 TGTGCCAGCAGCTTAAGGGCTAGCGGCGTTTCCTACAATGAGCAGTTCTTC CASSLRASGVSYNEQFF
TRBJ2-7 15 NA TRBD1 TRBV9 TGTGCCAGCAGCGCCGGGACAGGGGGCTTCTACGAGCAGTACTTC CASSAGTGGFYEQYF
TRBJ2-7 13 NA NA TRBV19 TGTGCCAGTAGGTCCAGCGGCTCCTACGAGCAGTACTTC CASRSSGSYEQYF
TRBJ1-1 18 NA NA TRBV18 TGTGCCAGCTCACCAGGGTTAACAGGGATCGCCCTGATTGCTGAAGCTTTCTTT CASSPGLTGIALIAEAFF
TRBJ2-6 13 NA NA TRBV28 TGTGCCAGCAGTCCGTCTGGGGCCAACGTCCTGACTTTC CASSPSGANVLTF
TRBJ2-1 17 NA TRBD2 TRBV7-9 TGTGCCAGCAGCTTAGGGGAGTGGTCAGCGGGGGACAATGAGCAGTTCTTC CASSLGEWSAGDNEQFF
TRBJ1-2 13 few NA TRBV19 TGTGCCAGTAGTACCGGTAATAACTATGGCTACACCTTC CASSTGNNYGYTF
TRBJ1-1 16 medium-sized NA TRBV6-5 TGTGCCAGCAGTTACCCCTCGGGTGGCCTGAACACTGAAGCTTTCTTT CASSYPSGGLNTEAFF
TRBJ1-1 16 NA TRBD1 TRBV10-2 TGCGCCAGCAGGCTGGGACAGGTAGTGAGGAACACTGAAGCTTTCTTT CASRLGQVVRNTEAFF
TRBJ2-6 15 once NA TRBV5-4 TGTGCCAGCAGCTTCTTGGGAGCTGGGGCCAACGTCCTGACTTTC CASSFLGAGANVLTF